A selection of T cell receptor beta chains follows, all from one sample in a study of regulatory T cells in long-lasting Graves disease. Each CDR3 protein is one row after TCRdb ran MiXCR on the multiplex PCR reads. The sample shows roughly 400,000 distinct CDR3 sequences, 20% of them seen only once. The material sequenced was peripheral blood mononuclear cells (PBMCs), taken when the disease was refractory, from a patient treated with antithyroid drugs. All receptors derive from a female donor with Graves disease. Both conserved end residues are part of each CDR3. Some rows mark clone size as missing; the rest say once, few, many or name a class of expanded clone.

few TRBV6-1 CASSPPHRGQGTEAFF
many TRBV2 CANTGTSQETQYF
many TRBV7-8 CASSLDVKSEQYF
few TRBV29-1 CSVGGATF
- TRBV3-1 CASSQATTGMNTEAFF
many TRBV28 CASSLSGGPSYEQYF
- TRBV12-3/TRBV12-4 CASRRGDYNEQFF
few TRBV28 CASSLTGSMPYGQYF
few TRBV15 CATSRDQGQPNQPQHF
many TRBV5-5 CASSLSPDYGYTF